The present TCR beta chain was sequenced within a study of control samples from healthy donors and cancer patients. Only in-frame clones appear in the TCRdb table, and some are missing; sequencing was by immunoSEQ multiplex PCR. The table records under 140,000 clones, approximately 88% of them present only once. Per the germline V gene, CDR1 is SQVTM and CDR2 is ANQGSEA. V gave up 7 bases and J gave up 3 bases; unmatched junction bases: 7. This CDR3 spans 13 amino acids. The chain couples TRBV29-1 to TRBJ1-2; 8 nucleotides match TRBD1. What was sequenced was PBMCs. The TCR sequence derives from a woman aged 55-69 years with lung cancer. CDR3 sequence (DNA): TGCAGCGCCTATGACAGGGGAGACTATGGCTACACCTTC. It encodes CSAYDRGDYGYTF. Using reference TRBV29-1 and TRBJ1-2 for the parts outside the CDR3, the full variable domain is SAVISQKPSRDICQRGTSLTIQCQVDSQVTMMFWYRQQPGQSLTLIATANQGSEATYESGFVIDKFPISRPNLTFSTLTVSNMSPEDSSIYLCSAYDRGDYGYTFGSGTRLTVV.